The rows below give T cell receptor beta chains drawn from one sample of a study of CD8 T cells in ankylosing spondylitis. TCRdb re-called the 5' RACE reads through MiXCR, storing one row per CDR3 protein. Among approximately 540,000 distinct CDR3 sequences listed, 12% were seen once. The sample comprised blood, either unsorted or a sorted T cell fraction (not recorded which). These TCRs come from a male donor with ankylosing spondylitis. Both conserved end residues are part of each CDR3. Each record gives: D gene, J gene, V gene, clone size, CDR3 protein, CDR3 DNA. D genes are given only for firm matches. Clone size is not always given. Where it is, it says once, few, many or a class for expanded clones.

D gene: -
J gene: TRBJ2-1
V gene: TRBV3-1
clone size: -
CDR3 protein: CASSQDNADEQFF
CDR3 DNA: TGTGCCAGCAGCCAAGATAACGCGGATGAGCAGTTCTTC

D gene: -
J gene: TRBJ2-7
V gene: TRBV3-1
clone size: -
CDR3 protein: CASSQDVSVSSYEQYF
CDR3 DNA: TGTGCCAGCAGCCAAGATGTGAGCGTGAGCTCCTACGAGCAGTACTTC

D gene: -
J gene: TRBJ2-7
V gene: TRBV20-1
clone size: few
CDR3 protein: CSARGSGLYEQYF
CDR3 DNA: TGCAGTGCTAGGGGTAGCGGCTTATACGAGCAGTACTTC

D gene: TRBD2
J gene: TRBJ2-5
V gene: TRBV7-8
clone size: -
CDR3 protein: CASSLVGTSGMGEETQYF
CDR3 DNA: TGTGCCAGCAGCTTAGTGGGGACTAGCGGGATGGGAGAAGAGACCCAGTACTTC

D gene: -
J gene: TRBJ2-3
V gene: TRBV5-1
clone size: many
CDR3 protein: CASSMGLDTQYF
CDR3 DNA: TGCGCCAGCAGCATGGGCCTGGATACGCAGTATTTT

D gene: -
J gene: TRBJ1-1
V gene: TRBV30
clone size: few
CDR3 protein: CAWSKGYTEAFF
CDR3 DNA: TGTGCCTGGAGTAAGGGGTACACTGAAGCTTTCTTT

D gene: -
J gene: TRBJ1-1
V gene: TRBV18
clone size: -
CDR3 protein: CASSPAGRSGMNTEAFF
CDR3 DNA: TGTGCCAGCTCACCAGCAGGCCGTTCAGGTATGAACACTGAAGCTTTCTTT

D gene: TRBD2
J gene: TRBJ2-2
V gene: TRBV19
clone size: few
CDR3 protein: CAISSGRNTGELFF
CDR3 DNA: TGTGCCATTTCTAGCGGAAGGAACACCGGGGAGCTGTTTTTT

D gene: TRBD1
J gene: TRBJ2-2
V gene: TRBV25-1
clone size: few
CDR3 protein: CASSESTGGNTGELFF
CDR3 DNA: TGTGCCAGCAGTGAATCGACAGGGGGGAACACCGGGGAGCTGTTTTTT

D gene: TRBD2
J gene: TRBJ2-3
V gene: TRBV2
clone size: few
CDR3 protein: CASLQPGTKEADTQYF
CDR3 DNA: TGTGCCAGTTTACAGCCCGGGACTAAAGAGGCAGATACGCAGTATTTT

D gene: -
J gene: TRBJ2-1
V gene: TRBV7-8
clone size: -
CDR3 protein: CASSVRAYTENEQFF
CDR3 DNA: TGTGCCAGCAGCGTCCGGGCCTACACGGAAAATGAGCAGTTCTTC

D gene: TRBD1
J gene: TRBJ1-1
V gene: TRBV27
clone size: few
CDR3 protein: CASSPRQGLDTEAFF
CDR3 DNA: TGTGCCAGCAGTCCCCGACAGGGTTTAGACACTGAAGCTTTCTTT

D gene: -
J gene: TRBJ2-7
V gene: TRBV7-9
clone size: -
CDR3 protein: CASSLRQGREQYF
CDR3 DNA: TGTGCCAGCAGCTTGAGGCAGGGTCGGGAGCAGTACTTC

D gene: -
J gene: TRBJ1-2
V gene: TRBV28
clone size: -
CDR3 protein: CASSPPGAHGVYGYTF
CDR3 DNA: TGTGCCAGCAGCCCTCCCGGGGCTCATGGGGTCTATGGCTACACCTTC

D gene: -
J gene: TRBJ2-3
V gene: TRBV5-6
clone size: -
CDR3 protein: CASSVPRSDTQYF
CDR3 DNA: TGTGCCAGCAGCGTCCCTAGGTCAGATACGCAGTATTTT

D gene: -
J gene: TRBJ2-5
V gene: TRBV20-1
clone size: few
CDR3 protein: CSARRGGFETQYF
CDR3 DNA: TGCAGTGCTAGGCGGGGCGGGTTCGAGACCCAGTACTTC

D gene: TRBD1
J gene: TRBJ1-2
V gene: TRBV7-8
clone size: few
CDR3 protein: CASSSGTGRTGYTF
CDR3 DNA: TGTGCCAGCAGTTCCGGGACAGGGAGGACTGGCTACACCTTC

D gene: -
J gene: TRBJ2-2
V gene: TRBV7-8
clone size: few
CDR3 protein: CASRAASNTGELFF
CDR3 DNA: TGTGCCAGCAGAGCCGCCTCGAACACCGGGGAGCTGTTTTTT

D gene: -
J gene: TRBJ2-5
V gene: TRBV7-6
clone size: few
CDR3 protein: CASSPTWGQETQYF
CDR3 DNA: TGTGCCAGCAGCCCCACTTGGGGGCAAGAGACCCAGTACTTC

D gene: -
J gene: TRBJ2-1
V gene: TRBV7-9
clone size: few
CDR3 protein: CASSSRRAAYNEQFF
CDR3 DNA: TGTGCCAGCAGCTCCCGGCGAGCGGCCTACAATGAGCAGTTCTTC

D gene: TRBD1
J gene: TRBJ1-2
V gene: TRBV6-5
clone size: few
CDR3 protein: CASSSDRGRQDYGYTF
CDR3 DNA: TGTGCCAGCAGTTCCGACAGGGGGCGCCAAGACTATGGCTACACCTTC

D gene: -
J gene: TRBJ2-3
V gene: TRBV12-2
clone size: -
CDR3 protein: CASRTPDRWDKTDTQYF
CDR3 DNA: TGTGCAAGTCGCACGCCGGACAGATGGGACAAAACAGATACGCAGTATTTT

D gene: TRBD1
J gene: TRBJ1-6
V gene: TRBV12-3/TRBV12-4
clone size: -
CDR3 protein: CASSLDRVESPLHF
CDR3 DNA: TGTGCCAGCAGTTTGGACAGGGTGGAATCACCCCTCCACTTT

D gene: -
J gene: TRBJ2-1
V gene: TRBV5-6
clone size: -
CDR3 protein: CASIILGQGIYNEQFF
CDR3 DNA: TGTGCCAGCATCATATTGGGGCAGGGAATCTACAATGAGCAGTTCTTC

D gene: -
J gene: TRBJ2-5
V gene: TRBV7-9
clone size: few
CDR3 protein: CASSHLSGETQYF
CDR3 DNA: TGTGCCAGCAGCCACCTGAGTGGCGAGACCCAGTACTTC

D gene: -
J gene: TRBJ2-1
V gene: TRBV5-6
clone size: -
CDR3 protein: CASSFGVADYNEQFF
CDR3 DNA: TGTGCCAGCAGCTTCGGGGTAGCGGACTACAATGAGCAGTTCTTC

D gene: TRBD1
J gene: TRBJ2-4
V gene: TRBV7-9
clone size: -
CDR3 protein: CASSYHEAGGEDIQYF
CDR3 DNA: TGTGCCAGCAGCTACCATGAAGCAGGGGGAGAGGACATTCAGTACTTC

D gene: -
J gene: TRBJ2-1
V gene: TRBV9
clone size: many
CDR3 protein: CASSVDSSSYNEQFF
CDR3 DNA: TGTGCCAGCAGCGTAGACAGCAGCTCCTACAATGAGCAGTTCTTC

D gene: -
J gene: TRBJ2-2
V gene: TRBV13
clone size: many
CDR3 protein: CASSLEGENTGELFF
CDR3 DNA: TGTGCCAGCAGCTTAGAGGGGGAGAACACCGGGGAGCTGTTTTTT

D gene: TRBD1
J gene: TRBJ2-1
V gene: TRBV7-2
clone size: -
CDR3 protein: CASLPGGQGYEQFF
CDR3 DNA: TGTGCCAGTCTCCCGGGGGGACAGGGGTATGAGCAGTTCTTC

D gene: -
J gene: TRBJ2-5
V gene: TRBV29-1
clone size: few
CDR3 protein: CSVPSRGVNGETQYF
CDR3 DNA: TGCAGCGTTCCGAGTCGGGGAGTCAACGGGGAGACCCAGTACTTC

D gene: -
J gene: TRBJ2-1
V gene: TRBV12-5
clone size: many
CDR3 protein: CASGVGYSNEQFF
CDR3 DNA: TGTGCTAGTGGTGTCGGGTATTCCAATGAGCAGTTCTTC

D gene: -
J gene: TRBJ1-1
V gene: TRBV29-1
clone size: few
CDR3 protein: CSVGQGGRTEAFF
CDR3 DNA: TGCAGCGTTGGGCAAGGAGGGCGGACTGAAGCTTTCTTT

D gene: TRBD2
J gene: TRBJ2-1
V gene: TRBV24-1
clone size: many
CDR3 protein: CATSDPTSGAYNEQFF
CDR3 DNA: TGTGCCACCAGTGACCCTACTAGCGGAGCCTACAATGAGCAGTTCTTC

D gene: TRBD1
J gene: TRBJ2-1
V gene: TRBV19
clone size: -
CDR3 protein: CASTPRDRVDNEQFF
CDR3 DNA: TGTGCCAGTACCCCCCGGGACAGGGTGGACAATGAGCAGTTCTTC

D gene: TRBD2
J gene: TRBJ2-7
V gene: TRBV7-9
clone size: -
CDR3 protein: CASSKGSGTRAEQYF
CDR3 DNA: TGTGCCAGCAGCAAGGGGTCCGGGACTAGGGCCGAGCAGTACTTC

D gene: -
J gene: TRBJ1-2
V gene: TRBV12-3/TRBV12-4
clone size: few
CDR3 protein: CASSLSGYSGYTF
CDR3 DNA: TGTGCCAGCAGTTTGAGTGGGTACTCTGGCTACACCTTC

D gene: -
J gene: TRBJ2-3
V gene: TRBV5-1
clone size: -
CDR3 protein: CASSFQPRGTAYGTDTQYF
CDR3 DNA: TGCGCCAGCAGCTTCCAACCCCGCGGGACAGCGTACGGCACAGATACGCAGTATTTT

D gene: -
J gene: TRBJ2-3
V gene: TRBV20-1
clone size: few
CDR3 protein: CSAGFADTQYF
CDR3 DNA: TGCAGTGCAGGGTTCGCAGATACGCAGTATTTT

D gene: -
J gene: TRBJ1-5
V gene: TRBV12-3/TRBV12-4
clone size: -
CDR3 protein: CASSFGGQSNQPQHF
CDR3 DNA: TGTGCCAGCAGTTTCGGGGGGCAGTCCAATCAGCCCCAGCATTTT

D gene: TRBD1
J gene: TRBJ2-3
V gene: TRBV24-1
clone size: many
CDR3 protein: CATSDPNYRGRRTQYF
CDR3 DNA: TGTGCCACCAGTGATCCGAATTACAGGGGACGGCGTACGCAGTATTTT

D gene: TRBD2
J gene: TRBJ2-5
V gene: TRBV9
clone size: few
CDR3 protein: CASSVLAGDMGTQYF
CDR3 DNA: TGTGCCAGCAGCGTACTAGCGGGAGATATGGGGACCCAGTACTTC

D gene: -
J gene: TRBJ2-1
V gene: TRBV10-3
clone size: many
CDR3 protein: CAISASGTYNEQFF
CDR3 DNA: TGTGCCATCTCAGCCTCCGGTACCTACAATGAGCAGTTCTTC

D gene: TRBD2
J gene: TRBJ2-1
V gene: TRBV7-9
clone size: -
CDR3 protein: CASSLAGGLQETDEQFF
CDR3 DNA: TGTGCCAGCAGCTTAGCGGGGGGACTACAAGAAACAGATGAGCAGTTCTTC

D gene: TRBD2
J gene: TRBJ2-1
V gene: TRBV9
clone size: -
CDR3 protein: CASSIAGGVFFSDYGNEQFF
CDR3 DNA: TGTGCCAGCTCGATAGCGGGAGGGGTCTTTTTTTCGGATTATGGAAATGAGCAGTTCTTC

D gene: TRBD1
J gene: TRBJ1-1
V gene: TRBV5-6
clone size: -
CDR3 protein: CASNRQGGVEGTEAFF
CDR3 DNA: TGTGCCAGCAACCGACAGGGGGGAGTGGAAGGGACTGAAGCTTTCTTT